The next 27 T cell receptor beta chains were all read from a single sample in a study of blood T cell repertoires in COVID-19. Data came from immunoSEQ multiplex PCR; TCRdb stores just in-frame clones and leaves some out. This table has 250,000 to 350,000 clones, about 91% appearing once. The sequenced sample was peripheral blood. These receptors came from a woman aged 25-40 years who had recovered from COVID-19.

V is TRBV18 and J is TRBJ2-7; 7 nucleotides align to TRBD1. J was trimmed by 0 bases and V by 5 bases; bases with no gene match: 4. The CDR3 length is 14 residues. The germline V gene has CDR1 KGHSH and CDR2 LQKENI. The CDR3 DNA sequence: TGTGCCAGCTCAGGACAGGTGAGCTCCTACGAGCAGTACTTC. Amino acids: CASSGQVSSYEQYF.

This clone appeared a single time. V usage is TRBV6-2 or TRBV6-3 and J usage is TRBJ1-5; 11 bases are a match to TRBD1. This CDR3 has 15 amino acids. Germline V gene sequence: CDR1 MNHEY, CDR2 SVGEGT. Trimming removed 2 bases from V and 6 bases from J; junction bases left unmatched: 3. The CDR3 sequence is CASSYTGTGGQPQHF. The CDR3 DNA reads as TGTGCCAGCAGTTACACCGGGACAGGGGGTCAGCCCCAGCATTTT.

The chain couples TRBV27 to TRBJ1-2; D might be TRBD1 (6 bases). Germline V lookup: CDR1 MNHEY, CDR2 SMNVEV (reference sequence). Trimming left V 3 bases short and J 0 bases short, with 11 bases between. CDR3 length equals 15 residues. The CDR3 nucleotides read TGTGCCAGCAGTTTCTCGGCAGGGGCTAACTATGGCTACACCTTC. Protein sequence: CASSFSAGANYGYTF.

This clone has more than one count but fewer than ten. This CDR3 reads CASSYSTRGNQPQHF. In DNA form, the CDR3 reads TGTGCCAGCAGTTACTCGACCAGGGGCAATCAGCCCCAGCATTTT. The chain links TRBV6-5 to TRBJ1-5; weak D call: TRBD1 (5 bases). Germline lookup yields CDR1 MNHEY and CDR2 SVGAGI. V was cut by 0 bases and J by 2 bases, with 8 bases left in between. The CDR3 has 15 residues.

The rearrangement links TRBV4-1 to TRBJ2-5; D is unresolved. CDR3 size: 13 residues. The V and J ends lost 2 bases and 5 bases respectively, with 9 bases between them. Germline CDR1 reads MGHRA; CDR2 reads YSYEKL. For the CDR3, the DNA is TGCGCCAGCAGCCAATTAACGGTGGAGACCCAGTACTTC. Its protein product is CASSQLTVETQYF.

V and J are TRBV6-5 and TRBJ1-1; no clear D gene. The CDR3 loop spans 14 amino acids. Germline assignment: CDR1 MNHEY and CDR2 SVGAGI. V shed 1 base and J shed 7 bases, with 13 bases lying between them. CDR3 loop: CASSYLEGIGEAFF. The CDR3 DNA sequence: TGTGCCAGCAGTTACTTGGAGGGAATCGGTGAAGCTTTCTTT.

As DNA, the CDR3 is TGTGCCAGCAGTTTAGCGGGGACTATCAATGAGCAGTTCTTC. As protein: CASSLAGTINEQFF. This sequence joins TRBV28 and TRBJ2-1, with 7 bases matching TRBD2. Germline V gene sequence: CDR1 MDHEN, CDR2 SYDVKM. J lost 6 bases, V lost 2 bases, and 4 bases had no gene match. The CDR3 runs to 14 residues.

The chain uses TRBV29-1 and TRBJ2-1; 12 bases align to TRBD1. Germline V CDR1 and CDR2: SQVTM, ANQGSEA. The CDR3 length is 14 residues. With V trimmed by 3 bases and J by 9 bases, 6 bases remained unmatched. The CDR3 sequence: CSVDAGQGAGEQFF. CDR3 nucleotide sequence: TGCAGCGTTGATGCGGGACAGGGGGCCGGTGAGCAGTTCTTC.

The V gene is TRBV27, the J gene TRBJ1-2; 8 bases match TRBD1. The CDR3 runs 13 residues. The germline gives CDR1 MNHEY, CDR2 SMNVEV (reference sequence). V lost 7 bases and J lost 2; bases outside the gene matches: 3. CDR3 coding DNA: TGTGCCAGCACTCACAGGGGGAACTATGGCTACACCTTC. Its protein product is CASTHRGNYGYTF.

This rearrangement joins TRBV7-2 to TRBJ2-1; 13 positions agree with TRBD2. Germline trimming cut 0 bases from V and 8 bases from J; bases unmatched to any gene: 7. Germline CDR1 is SGHTA and CDR2 is FQGNSA. The CDR3 sequence is 17 residues long. CDR3 loop: CASSLARTSGGADEQFF. CDR3 coding DNA: TGTGCCAGCAGCTTAGCTAGGACTAGCGGGGGTGCGGATGAGCAGTTCTTC. Full variable domain (remainder filled in from reference TRBV7-2 and TRBJ2-1): GAGVSQSPSNKVTEKGKDVELRCDPISGHTALYWYRQSLGQGLEFLIYFQGNSAPDKSGLPSDRFSAERTGGSVSTLTIQRTQQEDSAVYLCASSLARTSGGADEQFFGPGTRLTVL.

This chain connects TRBV7-9 to TRBJ2-3; 9 bases are shared with TRBD1. The ends lost 3 bases at V and 5 bases at J; junction bases unmatched: 6. Per the germline V gene, CDR1 is SEHNR and CDR2 is FQNEAQ (reference sequence). The CDR3 totals 15 residues. This chain's CDR3 is CASSFPTGGKDTQYF. CDR3 nucleotide sequence: TGTGCCAGCAGCTTCCCGACAGGGGGTAAAGATACGCAGTATTTT.

The chain employs TRBV6-5 and TRBJ2-1; D not certain. The CDR3 consists of 15 residues. CDR1 and CDR2 from the germline V gene are MNHEY and SVGAGI. Trimming took 5 bases from V and 0 from J, leaving 11 bases between them. The DNA of the CDR3 is TGTGCCAGCAGTCGAACTACTCCCTCCTACAATGAGCAGTTCTTC. It codes for CASSRTTPSYNEQFF.

This clone has just a few counts. The chain is built from TRBV19 and TRBJ2-3; D remains unclear. The length of the CDR3 is 12 residues. Germline CDR1 and CDR2: LNHDA and SQIVND (reference sequence). V was cut by 3 bases and J by 3 bases, with 4 bases left in between. CDR3 DNA sequence: TGTGCCAGTAGTATCCCGACAGATACGCAGTATTTT. It yields the protein CASSIPTDTQYF.

The chain recombines TRBV28 with TRBJ1-2, with D possibly being TRBD1 (5 bases). Per germline, CDR1 MDHEN and CDR2 SYDVKM. Trimming removed 1 base from V and 3 bases from J, with 6 bases in between. CDR3 length: 13 amino acids. CDR3 residues: CASSLSGDYGYTF. As DNA, the CDR3 is TGTGCCAGCAGTTTATCGGGGGACTATGGCTACACCTTC.

Note on this clone: The junction shows a germline mismatch at one end, possibly a read error. This chain uses TRBV7-2 with TRBJ2-3; the D gene is possibly TRBD2 (6 bases). The CDR3 contains 14 residues. The germline V gene has CDR1 SGHTA and CDR2 FQGNSA. CDR3 bases: TGTGCCAGCAGCCTCAGTACTAGCACAGTTACGCAGTATTTT. This translates into CASSLSTSTVTQYF.

This sequence joins TRBV9 and TRBJ1-4; no clear D. The CDR3 is 14 residues long. V was trimmed by 4 bases and J by 0 bases, leaving 7 bases between them. Germline assignment: CDR1 SGDLS and CDR2 YYNGEE. CDR3 nucleotides: TGTGCCAGCAGCCCCTCTCCAACTAATGAAAAACTGTTTTTT. Encoded protein: CASSPSPTNEKLFF.

The chain links TRBV11-2 to TRBJ1-2, with 12 bases lining up with TRBD1. Germline CDR1 SGHAT, CDR2 FQNNGV. CDR3 length equals 15 residues. V trimming: 4 bases; J trimming: 6 bases; junction bases outside the gene matches: 6. The CDR3 sequence is CASSSTGTGGDGYTF. CDR3 bases: TGTGCCAGCAGCTCTACCGGGACAGGGGGCGATGGCTACACCTTC.

The V and J genes are TRBV2 and TRBJ1-6, with a possible D match to TRBD1 (5 bases). Trimming took off 7 bases at V and 7 bases at J, with 8 bases between the two ends. Germline V gives CDR1 SNHLY, CDR2 FYNNEI. The CDR3 consists of 12 residues. CDR3 bases: TGTGCCAGCACTCCAGGGAATTCACCCCTCCACTTT. This gives the protein CASTPGNSPLHF.

This sequence joins TRBV5-1 and TRBJ2-1; TRBD1 is a possible D gene (6 bases). This CDR3 is 14 amino acids long. The germline CDR1 and CDR2 sequences are SGHRS and YFSETQ. With 0 bases removed from V and 6 bases from J, the gap between germline ends came to 10 bases. CDR3 nucleotides: TGCGCCAGCAGCTTGGCCAGGGACACCAATGAGCAGTTCTTC. Residues: CASSLARDTNEQFF.

CDR3 DNA sequence: TGTGCCAGTAGTATAGGAGGACAGGGATCGTACGAGCAGTACTTC. Translated, it gives CASSIGGQGSYEQYF. This chain joins TRBV19 and TRBJ2-7, with 8 bases lining up with TRBD1. With 1 base clipped from V and 4 bases from J, the junction kept 6 bases outside the gene matches. Germline V lookup: CDR1 LNHDA, CDR2 SQIVND (reference sequence). The CDR3 runs to 15 residues.

The chain recombines TRBV3-1 (or the pseudogene TRBV3-2) with TRBJ2-3; TRBD2 matches 13 bases. Germline V CDR1 and CDR2: LGHDT, YNNKEL (reference sequence). V was clipped by 4 bases and J by 4 bases; unmatched bases: 8. This CDR3 has 17 amino acids. The CDR3 DNA follows: TGTGCCAGCAGCCGAGCATTAGGACTAGCGGGGGCAGATACGCAGTATTTT. It yields the protein CASSRALGLAGADTQYF.

The CDR3 DNA sequence: TGTGCCAGCAGTGATAACGGGAACTATGGCTACACCTTC. This translates into CASSDNGNYGYTF. This sequence joins TRBV2 and TRBJ1-2; D not resolved. The CDR3 covers 13 residues. V lost 3 bases to trimming and J lost 2 bases, with 7 bases between them. The germline V gene encodes CDR1 SNHLY and CDR2 FYNNEI.

V and J are TRBV2 and TRBJ1-4; no reliable D call. The CDR3 loop spans 12 amino acids. The germline V and J ends were trimmed by 4 bases and 7 bases, with 7 bases remaining between them. The germline V gene encodes CDR1 SNHLY and CDR2 FYNNEI. In DNA, the CDR3 is TGTGCCAGCAGTGTCACGGGTGAAAAACTGTTTTTT. Residues: CASSVTGEKLFF. The variable domain in full, completed from reference TRBV2 and TRBJ1-4, reads EPEVTQTPSHQVTQMGQEVILRCVPISNHLYFYWYRQILGQKVEFLVSFYNNEISEKSEIFDDQFSVERPDGSNFTLKIRSTKLEDSAMYFCASSVTGEKLFFGSGTQLSVL.

The CDR3 DNA follows: TGTGCCAGCAGCTTCCTCCACCAAGCGGGGGTGGGGGAGCAGTACTTC. As protein: CASSFLHQAGVGEQYF. V and J are TRBV13 and TRBJ2-7; TRBD2 matches at 8 bases. Germline values: CDR1 PRHDT, CDR2 FYEKMQ (reference sequence). V shed 3 bases and J 7 bases; nucleotides not matched to a gene: 14. The CDR3 is 16 amino acids. Full variable domain (rest looked up from reference TRBV13 and TRBJ2-7): AAGVIQSPRHLIKEKRETATLKCYPIPRHDTVYWYQQGPGQDPQFLISFYEKMQSDKGSIPDRFSAQQFSDYHSELNMSSLELGDSALYFCASSFLHQAGVGEQYFGPGTRLTVT.

The gene calls are TRBV2 and TRBJ1-6, with 9 nucleotides matching TRBD1. Per the germline V gene, CDR1 is SNHLY and CDR2 is FYNNEI. The CDR3 runs 19 residues. Trimming cost V 7 bases and J 6 bases; bases outside gene matches: 19. CDR3 nucleotides: TGTGCCAGCAATCGACCCGTTTCCGGGACAGGGTTTCGTAATTCACCCCTCCACTTT. It yields the protein CASNRPVSGTGFRNSPLHF.

To note about this clone: The same CDR3 arises from other DNA sequences in this sample as well. V is TRBV7-9 and J is TRBJ1-5; D might be TRBD1 (6 bases). Per germline, CDR1 SEHNR and CDR2 FQNEAQ (reference sequence). Between the trimmed V and J ends, which lost 1 base and 4 bases, there was a span of 8 bases. This CDR3 comprises 14 residues. The CDR3 DNA is TGTGCCAGCAGCTTAGGGCAGGGGAATCAGCCCCAGCATTTT. It yields the protein CASSLGQGNQPQHF. The full variable domain, with the rest looked up from reference TRBV7-9 and TRBJ1-5, is DTGVSQNPRHKITKRGQNVTFRCDPISEHNRLYWYRQTLGQGPEFLTYFQNEAQLEKSRLLSDRFSAERPKGSFSTLEIQRTEQGDSAMYLCASSLGQGNQPQHFGDGTRLSIL.

This sequence joins TRBV27 and TRBJ1-2; 7 positions match TRBD1. This CDR3 is built from 16 residues. CDR1 is MNHEY and CDR2 is SMNVEV in the germline V gene (reference sequence). The V gene end was trimmed by 3 bases and the J gene end by 5 bases; junction bases not matched to a gene: 12. Here the CDR3 reads CASSLRAWDRTYGYTF. The CDR3, as DNA: TGTGCCAGCAGTTTGAGGGCCTGGGACAGAACGTATGGCTACACCTTC.